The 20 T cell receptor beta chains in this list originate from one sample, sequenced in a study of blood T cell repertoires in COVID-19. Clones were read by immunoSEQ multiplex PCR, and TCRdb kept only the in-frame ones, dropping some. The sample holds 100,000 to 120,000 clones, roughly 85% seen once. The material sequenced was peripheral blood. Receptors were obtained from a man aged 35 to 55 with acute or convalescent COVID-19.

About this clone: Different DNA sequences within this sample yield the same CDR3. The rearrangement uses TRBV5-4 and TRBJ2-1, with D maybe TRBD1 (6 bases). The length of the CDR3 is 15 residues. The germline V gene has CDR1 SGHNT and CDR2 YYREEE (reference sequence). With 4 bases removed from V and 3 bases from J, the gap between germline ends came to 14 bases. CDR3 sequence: CASSLDGGRYNEQFF. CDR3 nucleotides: TGTGCCAGCAGCCTGGATGGGGGCCGCTACAATGAGCAGTTCTTC.

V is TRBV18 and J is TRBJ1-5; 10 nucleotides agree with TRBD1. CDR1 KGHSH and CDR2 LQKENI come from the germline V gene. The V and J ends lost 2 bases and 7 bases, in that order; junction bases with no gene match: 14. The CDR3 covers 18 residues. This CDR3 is CASSPKIIGTGDGQPQHF. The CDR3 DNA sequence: TGTGCCAGCTCACCAAAGATAATAGGGACAGGGGATGGCCAGCCCCAGCATTTT.

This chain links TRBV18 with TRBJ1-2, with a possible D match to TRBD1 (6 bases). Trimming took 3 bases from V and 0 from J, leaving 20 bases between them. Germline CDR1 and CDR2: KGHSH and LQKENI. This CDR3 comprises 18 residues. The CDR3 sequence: CASSPFRLRDTSNYGYTF. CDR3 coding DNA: TGTGCCAGCTCACCTTTTAGGTTACGGGACACCTCTAACTATGGCTACACCTTC.

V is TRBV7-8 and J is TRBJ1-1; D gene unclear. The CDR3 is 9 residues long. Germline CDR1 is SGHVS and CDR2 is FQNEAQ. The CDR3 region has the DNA TGTTCGAGCGGCACTGAAGCTTTCTTT. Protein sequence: CSSGTEAFF.

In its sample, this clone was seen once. CDR3 sequence: CASSPQGREQFF. CDR3 bases: TGTGCCAGCAGTCCGCAGGGGCGCGAGCAGTTCTTC. The rearrangement links TRBV27 to TRBJ2-1; a possible D gene is TRBD1 (6 bases). CDR1 and CDR2 from the germline V gene are MNHEY and SMNVEV (reference sequence). V was clipped by 5 bases and J by 10 bases, with 12 bases between them. The CDR3 is 12 residues long.

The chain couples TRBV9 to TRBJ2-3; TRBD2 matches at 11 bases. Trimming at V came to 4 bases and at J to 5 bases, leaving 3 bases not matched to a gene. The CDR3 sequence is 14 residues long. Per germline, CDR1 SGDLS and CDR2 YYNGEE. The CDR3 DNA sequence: TGTGCCAGCAGCTCAGGGACTAGCGGAGATACGCAGTATTTT. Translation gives CASSSGTSGDTQYF. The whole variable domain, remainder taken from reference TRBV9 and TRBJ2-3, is DSGVTQTPKHLITATGQRVTLRCSPRSGDLSVYWYQQSLDQGLQFLIQYYNGEERAKGNILERFSAQQFPDLHSELNLSSLELGDSALYFCASSSGTSGDTQYFGPGTRLTVL.

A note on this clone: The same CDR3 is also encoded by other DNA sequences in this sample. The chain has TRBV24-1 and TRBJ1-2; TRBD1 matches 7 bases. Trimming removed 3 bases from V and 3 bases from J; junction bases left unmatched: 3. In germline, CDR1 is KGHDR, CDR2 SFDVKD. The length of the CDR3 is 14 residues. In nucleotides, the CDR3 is TGTGCCACCAGTGATAGGACAGGCTACTATGGCTACACCTTC. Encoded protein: CATSDRTGYYGYTF.

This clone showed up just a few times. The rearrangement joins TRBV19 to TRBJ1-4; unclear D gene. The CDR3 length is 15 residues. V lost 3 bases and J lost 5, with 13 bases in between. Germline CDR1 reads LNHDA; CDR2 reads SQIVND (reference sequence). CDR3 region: CASSISWQKNEKLFF. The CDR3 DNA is TGTGCCAGTAGTATCAGTTGGCAGAAGAATGAAAAACTGTTTTTT.

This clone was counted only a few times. The CDR3 loop is CASGTGYYNEQFF. The CDR3 region has the DNA TGTGCCAGCGGGACAGGGTATTACAATGAGCAGTTCTTC. V gene TRBV2 combines with J gene TRBJ2-1, with 9 bases aligning to TRBD1. The CDR3 sequence is 13 residues long. Looked up from germline, CDR1 is SNHLY and CDR2 is FYNNEI. V trimming: 8 bases; J trimming: 4 bases; junction bases outside the gene matches: 3.

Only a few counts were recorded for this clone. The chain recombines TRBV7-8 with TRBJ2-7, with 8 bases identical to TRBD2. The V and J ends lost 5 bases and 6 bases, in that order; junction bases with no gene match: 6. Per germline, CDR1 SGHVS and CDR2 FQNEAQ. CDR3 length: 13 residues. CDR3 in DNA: TGTGCCAGCAGCGCTGGACTAGCCCGCGAGCAGTACTTC. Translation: CASSAGLAREQYF.

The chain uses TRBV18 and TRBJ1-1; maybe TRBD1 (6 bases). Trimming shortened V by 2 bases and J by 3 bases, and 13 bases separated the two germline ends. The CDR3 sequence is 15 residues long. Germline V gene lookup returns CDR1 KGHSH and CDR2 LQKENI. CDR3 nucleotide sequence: TGTGCCAGCTCACCAGACAGGACGATCCACACTGAAGCTTTCTTT. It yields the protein CASSPDRTIHTEAFF.

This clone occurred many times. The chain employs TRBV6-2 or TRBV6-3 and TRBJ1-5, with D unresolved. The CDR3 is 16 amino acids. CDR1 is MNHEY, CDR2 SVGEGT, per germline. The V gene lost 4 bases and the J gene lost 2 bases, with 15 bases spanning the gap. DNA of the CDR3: TGTGCCAGCAGTTCCGTCGCGGCGCTGGGCAATCAGCCCCAGCATTTT. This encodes CASSSVAALGNQPQHF.

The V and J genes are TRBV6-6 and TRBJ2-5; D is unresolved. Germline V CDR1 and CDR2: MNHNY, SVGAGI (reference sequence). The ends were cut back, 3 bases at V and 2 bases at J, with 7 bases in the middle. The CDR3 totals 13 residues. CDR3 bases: TGTGCCAGCAGTTATGCAGGTCAAGAGACCCAGTACTTC. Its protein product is CASSYAGQETQYF.

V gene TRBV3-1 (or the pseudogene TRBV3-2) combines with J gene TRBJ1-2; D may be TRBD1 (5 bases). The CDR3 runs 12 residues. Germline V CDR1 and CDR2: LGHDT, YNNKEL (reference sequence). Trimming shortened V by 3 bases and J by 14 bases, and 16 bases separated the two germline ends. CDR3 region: CASSQRDSGETF. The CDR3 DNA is TGTGCCAGCAGCCAGCGCGACAGTGGGGAAACCTTC.

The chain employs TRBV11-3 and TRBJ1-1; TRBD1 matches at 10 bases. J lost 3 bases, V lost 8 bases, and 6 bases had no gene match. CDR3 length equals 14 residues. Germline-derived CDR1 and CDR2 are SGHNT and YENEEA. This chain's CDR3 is CASSRGTGDTEAFF. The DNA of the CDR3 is TGTGCCAGCTCCCGAGGGACAGGGGACACTGAAGCTTTCTTT.

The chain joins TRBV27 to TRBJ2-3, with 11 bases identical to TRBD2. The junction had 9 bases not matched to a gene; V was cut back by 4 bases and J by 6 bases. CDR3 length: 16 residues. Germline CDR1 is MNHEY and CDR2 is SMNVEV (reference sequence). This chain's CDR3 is CASSYGTSGPSDTQYF. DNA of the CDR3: TGTGCCAGCAGTTATGGGACTAGCGGACCCTCGGATACGCAGTATTTT.

CDR3 sequence: CASSEGQGNPSYEQYF. CDR3 DNA: TGTGCCAGCAGTGAAGGACAGGGGAACCCTTCCTACGAGCAGTACTTC. The rearrangement uses TRBV6-1 and TRBJ2-7; 8 nucleotides agree with TRBD1. Germline CDR1 is MNHNS and CDR2 is SASEGT. This CDR3 region has 16 residues. After removal of 1 base from V and 1 base from J, the junction contained 6 bases not matched to a gene.

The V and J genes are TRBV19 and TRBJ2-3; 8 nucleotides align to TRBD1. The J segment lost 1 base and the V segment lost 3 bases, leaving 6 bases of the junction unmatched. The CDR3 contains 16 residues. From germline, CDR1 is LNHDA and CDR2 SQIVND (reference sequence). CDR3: CASSILGQGRTDTQYF. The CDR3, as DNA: TGTGCCAGTAGTATCCTTGGACAGGGCCGCACAGATACGCAGTATTTT. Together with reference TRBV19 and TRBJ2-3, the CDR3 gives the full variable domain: DGGITQSPKYLFRKEGQNVTLSCEQNLNHDAMYWYRQDPGQGLRLIYYSQIVNDFQKGDIAEGYSVSREKKESFPLTVTSAQKNPTAFYLCASSILGQGRTDTQYFGPGTRLTVL.

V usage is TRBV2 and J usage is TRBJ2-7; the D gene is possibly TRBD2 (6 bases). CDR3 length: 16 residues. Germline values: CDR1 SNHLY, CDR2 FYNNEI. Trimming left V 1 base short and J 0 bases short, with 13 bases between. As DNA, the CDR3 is TGTGCCAGCAGTGAAGGGATAGCGGCGGCCTCCTACGAGCAGTACTTC. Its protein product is CASSEGIAAASYEQYF.

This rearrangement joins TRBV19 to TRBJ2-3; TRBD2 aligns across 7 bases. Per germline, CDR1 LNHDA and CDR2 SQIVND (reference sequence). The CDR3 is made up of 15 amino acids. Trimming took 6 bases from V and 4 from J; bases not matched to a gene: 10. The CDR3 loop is CASSEAGMGSDTQYF. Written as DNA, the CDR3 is TGTGCCAGTAGCGAAGCGGGGATGGGGTCAGATACGCAGTATTTT.